This T cell receptor beta chain derives from a study of control samples from healthy donors and cancer patients. Measured with immunoSEQ multiplex PCR; TCRdb has only the in-frame clones, and not every one. Of about 110,000 clones in the sample, about 80% were seen once. The CDR3 runs 14 residues. The germline V gene has CDR1 MNHEY and CDR2 SVGEGT. V lost 0 bases and J 5 bases, leaving 10 bases between the germline ends. The chain recombines TRBV6-2 or TRBV6-3 with TRBJ2-5; D may be TRBD1 or TRBD2 (5 bases each). The sequencing input was blood. This TCR derives from a man in his late teens or twenties in good health. The CDR3 bases are TGTGCCAGCAGTTACTCGTCAGAGGGGGAGACCCAGTACTTC. Protein product: CASSYSSEGETQYF.